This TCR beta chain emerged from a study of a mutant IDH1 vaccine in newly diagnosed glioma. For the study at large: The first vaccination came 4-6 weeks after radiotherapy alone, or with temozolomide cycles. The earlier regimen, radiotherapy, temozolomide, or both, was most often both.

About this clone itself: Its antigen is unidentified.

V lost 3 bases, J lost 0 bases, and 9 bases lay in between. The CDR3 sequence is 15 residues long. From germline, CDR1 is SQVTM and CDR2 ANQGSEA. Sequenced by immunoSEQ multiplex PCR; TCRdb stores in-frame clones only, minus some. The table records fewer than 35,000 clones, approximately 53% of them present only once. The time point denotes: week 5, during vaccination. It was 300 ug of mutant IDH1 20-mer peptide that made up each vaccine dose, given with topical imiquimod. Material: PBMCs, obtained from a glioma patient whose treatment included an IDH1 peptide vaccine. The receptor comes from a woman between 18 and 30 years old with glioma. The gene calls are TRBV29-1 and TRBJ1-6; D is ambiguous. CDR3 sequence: CSVDRESSYNSPLHF. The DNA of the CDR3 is TGCAGCGTTGATAGGGAAAGCTCCTATAATTCACCCCTCCACTTT.